This T cell receptor (beta chain) was identified during a study of blood T cell repertoires in COVID-19. Some clones are missing from TCRdb's copy, which holds only in-frame ones; the method was immunoSEQ multiplex PCR. The sample records roughly 520,000 clones, more than 75% being singletons. This CDR3 has 16 residues. The germline V gene has CDR1 WNHNN and CDR2 SYGVQD (reference sequence). The ends were cut back, 0 bases at V and 1 base at J, with 12 bases in the middle. V usage is TRBV10-1 and J usage is TRBJ2-5; tentatively, D is TRBD1 (5 bases). Sequenced sample: PBMCs or T cells enriched from blood (not recorded which). This clonotype was obtained from a woman aged 40 to 50 who had recovered from COVID-19. The DNA of the CDR3 is TGCGCCAGCAGTGAGTCAGAATGGGGCAGCCAAGAGACCCAGTACTTC. It translates to CASSESEWGSQETQYF.